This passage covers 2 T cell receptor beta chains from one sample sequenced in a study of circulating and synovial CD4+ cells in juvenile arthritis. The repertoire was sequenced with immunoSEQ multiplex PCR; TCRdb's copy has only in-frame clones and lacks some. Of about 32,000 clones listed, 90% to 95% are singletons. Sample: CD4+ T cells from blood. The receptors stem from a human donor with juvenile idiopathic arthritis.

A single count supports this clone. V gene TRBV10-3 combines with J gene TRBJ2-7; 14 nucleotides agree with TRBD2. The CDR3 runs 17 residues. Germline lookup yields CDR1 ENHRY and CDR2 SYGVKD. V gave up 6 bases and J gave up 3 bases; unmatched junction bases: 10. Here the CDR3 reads CAISPTLGLAGDYEQYF. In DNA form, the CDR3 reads TGTGCCATCAGCCCAACACTGGGACTAGCGGGGGACTACGAGCAGTACTTC.

This chain's CDR3 is CASSPATSSYNEQFF. CDR3 DNA: TGTGCCAGCAGCCCTGCGACTAGCTCCTACAATGAGCAGTTCTTC. The chain employs TRBV7-3 and TRBJ2-1, with a tentative D call TRBD2 (6 bases). The CDR3 is 15 amino acids. Trimming removed 5 bases at V and 0 bases at J, with 11 bases between. Germline V gives CDR1 SGHTA, CDR2 FQGTGA.